These T cell receptor beta chains were read from a single sample in a study of blood T cell repertoires in COVID-19. Clones were sequenced by immunoSEQ multiplex PCR, and TCRdb holds only the in-frame ones, with some missing. The sample records around 180,000 clones, approximately 85% being singletons. The sequencing input was peripheral blood. These receptor sequences come from a man of 80 years or more with COVID-19, enrolled during active disease. CDR3s include the opening cysteine and the closing phenylalanine or tryptophan. A D gene is named only where the DNA matches it firmly. The size field is filled for only some rows; it gives once, few, many or a size class.

v_call	d_call	j_call	clone_size	cdr3_aa	cdr3_nt
TRBV5-4	.	TRBJ2-2	.	CASSLDKNTGELFF	TGTGCCAGCAGCTTGGACAAGAACACCGGGGAGCTGTTTTTT
TRBV7-9	.	TRBJ1-3	.	CASSHRDSGNTIYF	TGTGCCAGCAGCCACAGGGACTCTGGAAACACCATATATTTT
TRBV7-2	.	TRBJ2-5	once	CASSLAPAETQYF	TGTGCCAGCAGCCTTGCCCCAGCGGAGACCCAGTACTTC
TRBV6-1	TRBD1	TRBJ1-1	.	CASTKGTDEAFF	TGTGCCAGCACCAAGGGGACAGATGAAGCTTTCTTT
TRBV7-9	.	TRBJ1-1	.	CASTLQGDTEAFF	TGTGCCAGCACCCTACAGGGAGACACTGAAGCTTTCTTT
TRBV19	.	TRBJ1-5	.	CAIGVGQADNQPQHF	TGTGCCATCGGGGTAGGGCAGGCGGACAATCAGCCCCAGCATTTT
TRBV5-1	.	TRBJ1-1	.	CASSDQGENTEAFF	TGCGCCAGCAGCGATCAAGGGGAGAACACTGAAGCTTTCTTT
TRBV6-5	TRBD1	TRBJ2-2	few	CASSQGVLNTGELFF	TGTGCCAGCAGCCAGGGGGTCCTCAACACCGGGGAGCTGTTTTTT
TRBV5-1	TRBD2	TRBJ2-1	.	CASSFGGGSYNEQFF	TGCGCCAGCAGCTTCGGCGGGGGGTCCTACAATGAGCAGTTCTTC
TRBV19	.	TRBJ1-5	.	CASSINSISNQPQHF	TGTGCCAGTAGTATAAACAGCATTAGCAATCAGCCCCAGCATTTT
TRBV28	.	TRBJ1-4	.	CASSPEGVLGEKLFF	TGTGCCAGCAGTCCCGAGGGAGTTTTGGGTGAAAAACTGTTTTTT
TRBV5-6	.	TRBJ1-2	.	CASSLVAGTLYGYTF	TGTGCCAGCAGCTTGGTAGCCGGGACACTCTATGGCTACACCTTC
TRBV6-5	.	TRBJ2-7	.	CASRPYGGLIYEQYF	TGTGCCAGCAGGCCATACGGCGGACTCATCTACGAGCAGTACTTC
TRBV9	.	TRBJ1-2	.	CASSQHDPTLVTGGYTF	TGTGCCAGCAGTCAACACGACCCCACCCTAGTTACGGGTGGCTACACCTTC
TRBV6-5	.	TRBJ1-1	.	CASRGAPTTEAFF	TGTGCCAGCAGGGGGGCGCCGACCACTGAAGCTTTCTTT
TRBV6-5	.	TRBJ1-3	.	CASSFEWGNTIYF	TGTGCCAGCAGTTTCGAGTGGGGAAACACCATATATTTT
TRBV7-9	TRBD1	TRBJ1-5	.	CASSLSDRAQHF	TGTGCCAGCAGCTTATCGGACAGGGCCCAGCATTTT
TRBV3-1/TRBV3-2	TRBD1	TRBJ1-2	.	CASSHHGQASLYGYTF	TGTGCCAGCAGCCACCACGGACAGGCCTCGCTCTATGGCTACACCTTC
TRBV5-1	.	TRBJ2-7	.	CASSLDNYEQYF	TGCGCCAGCAGCCTCGACAACTACGAGCAGTACTTC
TRBV7-3	TRBD1	TRBJ1-6	.	CASSLTPQGGGSPLHF	TGTGCCAGCAGCTTAACCCCCCAGGGGGGAGGTTCACCCCTCCACTTT
TRBV6-5	TRBD1	TRBJ1-4	.	CASSRDSLNEKLFF	TGTGCCAGCAGTCGGGACAGCTTAAATGAAAAACTGTTTTTT
TRBV15	TRBD2	TRBJ2-5	.	CATSRDRLAGDETQYF	TGTGCCACCAGCAGAGACAGGCTAGCGGGGGACGAGACCCAGTACTTC
TRBV12-3/TRBV12-4	.	TRBJ2-1	.	CASSLAQRNEQFF	TGTGCCAGCAGTTTAGCACAGAGAAATGAGCAGTTCTTC
TRBV19	TRBD1	TRBJ1-2	.	CASRTGGIYGYTF	TGTGCCAGTAGGACAGGGGGCATCTATGGCTACACCTTC
TRBV5-4	.	TRBJ1-2	.	CASSLVTRDYGYTF	TGTGCCAGCAGCTTGGTGACCAGGGACTATGGCTACACCTTC
TRBV6-5	.	TRBJ2-3	.	CASNLIRDTQYF	TGTGCCAGCAACCTAATTAGAGATACGCAGTATTTT
TRBV19	.	TRBJ1-5	.	CASSDSYNQPQHF	TGTGCCAGTAGTGACAGCTACAATCAGCCCCAGCATTTT
TRBV28	TRBD1	TRBJ1-5	.	CASSFTGQGSNQPQHF	TGTGCCAGCAGCTTCACCGGACAGGGGAGCAATCAGCCCCAGCATTTT
TRBV5-1	TRBD1	TRBJ2-7	.	CASSFDREYEQYF	TGCGCCAGCAGCTTCGACAGGGAGTACGAGCAGTACTTC
TRBV5-1	TRBD1	TRBJ2-7	.	CASSLWDRGDEQYF	TGCGCCAGCAGCTTGTGGGACAGGGGTGACGAGCAGTACTTC
TRBV19	.	TRBJ2-7	.	CASSSLPPYEQYF	TGTGCCAGTAGTTCCCTCCCCCCTTACGAGCAGTACTTC
TRBV6-2/TRBV6-3	.	TRBJ2-2	.	CASSWPSGQGRTGELFF	TGTGCCAGCAGTTGGCCCTCGGGGCAGGGGCGGACCGGGGAGCTGTTTTTT
TRBV18	.	TRBJ2-6	.	CASSRGPDPSGANVLTF	TGTGCCAGCTCCCGCGGCCCAGACCCCTCTGGGGCCAACGTCCTGACTTTC
TRBV7-2	.	TRBJ1-4	once	CASSLTPALGRGKLFF	TGTGCCAGCAGCTTAACGCCGGCCCTGGGGAGGGGAAAACTGTTTTTT
TRBV24-1	TRBD1	TRBJ2-3	.	CATSGNPGTGGTDTQYF	TGTGCCACCAGCGGGAACCCCGGGACAGGGGGCACAGATACGCAGTATTTT